The 19 T cell receptor beta chains below were found in one sample sequenced in a study of cytomegalovirus exposure and HLA in healthy donors. The primer mix had 60 Vbeta and 13 Jbeta primers. Some clones are missing from TCRdb's copy, which holds only in-frame ones; the method was immunoSEQ multiplex PCR. The table includes about 98,000 clones, approximately 80% detected once. What was sequenced was PBMCs. These receptors were taken from a female donor in good health and CMV-seropositive.

The CDR3 here is CASSGPTTAPSYEQYF. The CDR3 bases are TGTGCCAGCAGCGGCCCCACAACAGCTCCCTCCTACGAGCAGTACTTC. The V call is TRBV7-2, the J call TRBJ2-7; D is unresolved. Trimming stripped 5 bases from V and 0 bases from J, with 17 bases between. The CDR3 covers 16 residues. Germline CDR1 and CDR2: SGHTA and FQGNSA.

The chain links TRBV28 to TRBJ2-3; 10 bases are a match to TRBD2. CDR1 and CDR2 (germline): MDHEN, SYDVKM. Trimming at V came to 5 bases and at J to 5 bases, leaving 4 bases not matched to a gene. The CDR3 covers 14 residues. The chain's CDR3 is CASSMEREGDTQYF. The CDR3 region has the DNA TGTGCCAGCAGTATGGAGCGGGAGGGAGATACGCAGTATTTT.

The rearrangement joins TRBV6-1 to TRBJ2-7; 15 nucleotides match TRBD2. Germline lookup yields CDR1 MNHNS and CDR2 SASEGT. J was trimmed by 8 bases and V by 3 bases; bases with no gene match: 8. This CDR3 is 16 amino acids long. CDR3 sequence reads: CASSDYGLAGGIKQYF. As DNA, the CDR3 is TGTGCCAGCAGTGACTATGGACTAGCGGGAGGGATAAAGCAGTACTTC.

This clone was counted a single time. The chain recombines TRBV10-3 with TRBJ2-1; no clear D. This CDR3 is built from 13 residues. Trimming took off 6 bases at V and 4 bases at J, with 10 bases between the two ends. The V gene's germline CDR1 is ENHRY and CDR2 SYGVKD. The CDR3, as DNA: TGTGCCATCAGGCCTGACTCGTACAATGAGCAGTTCTTC. Its translation is CAIRPDSYNEQFF.

This chain's CDR3 is CASSITFGSSGRRTDTQYF. The CDR3 bases are TGTGCCAGTAGTATTACCTTTGGGTCTAGCGGGAGGAGAACAGATACGCAGTATTTT. The chain uses TRBV19 and TRBJ2-3; 11 nucleotides agree with TRBD2. The CDR3 consists of 19 residues. Trimming took 3 bases from V and 3 from J; bases not matched to a gene: 14. The germline V gene has CDR1 LNHDA and CDR2 SQIVND (reference sequence).

The chain couples TRBV5-5 to TRBJ1-5; 8 bases align to TRBD1. This CDR3 contains 15 residues. In germline, CDR1 is SGHKS, CDR2 YYEKEE (reference sequence). Trimming at V came to 4 bases and at J to 2 bases, leaving 5 bases not matched to a gene. CDR3 region: CASSPRGLGNQPQHF. In DNA, the CDR3 is TGTGCCAGCAGCCCCAGGGGGCTGGGCAATCAGCCCCAGCATTTT.

CDR3 region: CASSYSEDRKNTEAFF. The CDR3 nucleotides are TGTGCCAGCAGTTACAGTGAAGACAGGAAGAACACTGAAGCTTTCTTT. The rearrangement joins TRBV6-5 to TRBJ1-1, with TRBD1 as a possible D gene (6 bases). Germline V gene sequence: CDR1 MNHEY, CDR2 SVGAGI. The V end lost 2 bases, the J end lost 1 base, and 14 bases lay between the germline ends. This CDR3 is built from 16 residues.

The chain links TRBV29-1 to TRBJ1-4; D is unclear. CDR1 is SQVTM, CDR2 ANQGSEA, per germline. V lost 4 bases and J lost 0, with 9 bases in between. The CDR3 is 14 amino acids. The DNA for the CDR3 is TGCAGCGTTGCAGAATATACAACTAATGAAAAACTGTTTTTT. Protein sequence: CSVAEYTTNEKLFF.

V and J are TRBV4-1 and TRBJ2-3, with 13 bases that match TRBD2. The germline V gene has CDR1 MGHRA and CDR2 YSYEKL. This CDR3 has 17 amino acids. V shed 2 bases and J 2 bases; nucleotides not matched to a gene: 4. The CDR3: CASSQRGLAGNTDTQYF. The CDR3 bases are TGCGCCAGCAGCCAAAGGGGACTAGCGGGAAACACAGATACGCAGTATTTT.

This clone was detected once. This sequence joins TRBV6-1 and TRBJ2-1; D is possibly TRBD2 (5 bases). Germline loops: CDR1 MNHNS, CDR2 SASEGT. The CDR3 is made up of 15 amino acids. V was cut by 2 bases and J by 6 bases, with 14 bases left in between. CDR3 residues: CASSEIWTARNEQFF. CDR3 bases: TGTGCCAGCAGTGAAATCTGGACTGCCCGCAATGAGCAGTTCTTC.

V usage is TRBV18 and J usage is TRBJ1-1; perhaps TRBD1 as D (6 bases). The CDR3 loop spans 13 amino acids. Germline V gene sequence: CDR1 KGHSH, CDR2 LQKENI. The V end was cut by 1 base, the J end by 4 bases, with 7 bases between. In DNA, the CDR3 is TGTGCCAGCTCACCACTGGGGGCCACTGAAGCTTTCTTT. The encoded protein is CASSPLGATEAFF. Full variable domain (outside the CDR3, taken from reference TRBV18 and TRBJ1-1): NAGVMQNPRHLVRRRGQEARLRCSPMKGHSHVYWYRQLPEEGLKFMVYLQKENIIDESGMPKERFSAEFPKEGPSILRIQQVVRGDSAAYFCASSPLGATEAFFGQGTRLTVV.

The chain has TRBV7-9 and TRBJ1-1; possible D gene TRBD1, 6 bases. V was trimmed by 3 bases and J by 5 bases, leaving 16 bases between them. The germline V gene has CDR1 SEHNR and CDR2 FQNEAQ (reference sequence). The CDR3 is made up of 15 amino acids. CDR3 protein: CASSFPGQRWTEAFF. CDR3 DNA sequence: TGTGCCAGCAGCTTCCCCGGACAGCGCTGGACTGAAGCTTTCTTT.

The DNA of the CDR3 is TGTGCCAGCAGAAAGAGGCTAGCGGGACTGAGCTCCTACAATGAGCAGTTCTTC. It encodes CASRKRLAGLSSYNEQFF. V and J are TRBV11-2 and TRBJ2-1; 9 bases fit TRBD2. Looked up from germline, CDR1 is SGHAT and CDR2 is FQNNGV. The CDR3 contains 18 residues. After removal of 6 bases from V and 0 bases from J, the junction contained 12 bases not matched to a gene.

This clone occurred a few times. J is TRBJ2-3 and V is TRBV5-1, with 8 bases fitting TRBD2. Germline V gives CDR1 SGHRS, CDR2 YFSETQ. The V and J ends lost 5 bases and 0 bases, in that order; junction bases with no gene match: 2. The length of the CDR3 is 14 residues. The CDR3 loop is CASSGLASTDTQYF. The CDR3 DNA reads as TGCGCCAGCAGTGGACTAGCTAGCACAGATACGCAGTATTTT.

This clone was observed a handful of times. The chain joins TRBV27 to TRBJ2-7; TRBD2 matches at 8 bases. Germline loops: CDR1 MNHEY, CDR2 SMNVEV (reference sequence). The length of the CDR3 is 16 residues. V was pared by 6 bases and J by 6 bases, with 16 bases of the junction left unmatched. CDR3 sequence: CASSPLGSGGPGEQYF. DNA of the CDR3: TGTGCCAGCAGCCCCTTGGGGAGCGGGGGACCCGGCGAGCAGTACTTC.

This sequence joins TRBV6-5 and TRBJ2-5; 8 bases match TRBD1. The CDR3 covers 13 residues. Germline V CDR1 and CDR2: MNHEY, SVGAGI. The ends lost 5 bases at V and 4 bases at J; junction bases unmatched: 3. The CDR3 DNA follows: TGTGCCAGCAGTCGGACAGGGCCAGAGACCCAGTACTTC. It translates to CASSRTGPETQYF.

The chain has TRBV29-1 and TRBJ1-3; D is unresolved. In germline, CDR1 is SQVTM, CDR2 ANQGSEA. The germline V and J ends were trimmed by 4 bases and 4 bases, with 8 bases remaining between them. This CDR3 is built from 12 residues. DNA for the CDR3: TGCAGCGTTGGGGCCCCGGGAAACACCATATATTTT. This codes for CSVGAPGNTIYF.

This chain joins TRBV10-3 and TRBJ2-1; D possibly corresponds to TRBD2 (6 bases). Trimming cost V 2 bases and J 5 bases, with 7 bases left between them. The CDR3 is 13 residues long. In germline, CDR1 is ENHRY, CDR2 SYGVKD. CDR3 coding DNA: TGTGCCATCAGTGAGGGACTACACAATGAGCAGTTCTTC. The encoded protein is CAISEGLHNEQFF.

The V and J genes are TRBV27 and TRBJ1-1; D gene ambiguous. V was shortened by 3 bases and J by 1 base, with 9 bases between the two germline ends. CDR3 size: 14 residues. Germline V lookup: CDR1 MNHEY, CDR2 SMNVEV (reference sequence). In nucleotides, the CDR3 is TGTGCCAGCAGTTTCCGGGGAAGGAACACTGAAGCTTTCTTT. Amino acid sequence: CASSFRGRNTEAFF.